These T cell receptor beta chains were read from a single sample in a study of shared T cell receptors in the human thymus. Generated by immunoSEQ multiplex PCR, the TCRdb table keeps only in-frame clones and is missing some. The sample has hundreds of thousands of clones; more than 75% are singletons. These same records also appear under a second study, on human thymus T cells.

The sequenced material came from thymocytes. The receptor set was obtained from a boy less than two years old with a congenital heart defect. Each CDR3 is given without its conserved first and last residue. The listing skips clone size in some rows; elsewhere it reads once, few, many or a size class.

NA,TRBJ1-6,TRBV25-1,ASTAAIGDSPLH
NA,TRBJ2-5,TRBV4-1,ASSQDDYRETQY
few,TRBJ2-7,TRBV28,ASSTREYEQY
NA,TRBJ1-1,TRBV12-2,ASRPDTEAF
NA,TRBJ2-7,TRBV13,ASSLAPGQGIYEQY
NA,TRBJ2-3,TRBV4-2,ASSPGLADDTDTQY
NA,TRBJ2-7,TRBV7-2,ASSYRLNYEQY
NA,TRBJ2-1,TRBV19,ASSILEGQNYNEQF
NA,TRBJ2-5,TRBV5-4,ASSATPGQESQETQY
NA,TRBJ2-5,TRBV5-1,ASSLDKGLAGGWQETQY
few,TRBJ2-7,TRBV27,ASSYRDRASYEQY
NA,TRBJ2-7,TRBV28,ASREPRGSSYEQY
once,TRBJ1-4,TRBV6-1,ASSENDRGPYFKLF
NA,TRBJ2-7,TRBV18,ASSLHGLEQY
NA,TRBJ2-7,TRBV27,ASSLSSGSGRPRHEQY
NA,TRBJ2-1,TRBV19,ASRGAGGLDEQF
NA,TRBJ2-1,TRBV4-1,ASSQEGGNGYNEQF
NA,TRBJ2-1,TRBV19,ASSPKGLAGVSEQF
NA,TRBJ2-7,TRBV19,ASSVSSYEQY
NA,TRBJ2-6,TRBV11-1,ASTRRPGQLFSGANVLT
NA,TRBJ2-1,TRBV27,ASSLWGTVNNEQF
NA,TRBJ2-1,TRBV2,ASEGRSGNEQF
NA,TRBJ1-2,TRBV20-1,SPPGAGYT
NA,TRBJ2-1,TRBV28,ASSLGEKGVVSYNEQF
NA,TRBJ2-5,TRBV28,ASSLPLAGEMREETQY
NA,TRBJ2-1,TRBV27,ASSLGPSGNLWNEQF
few,TRBJ2-2,TRBV14,ASSQGIAGGTGELF
once,TRBJ2-1,TRBV7-9,ASSYPSGRTRFSNEQF